The present T cell receptor (beta chain) was sequenced within a study of blood T cell repertoires in COVID-19. Germline assignment: CDR1 LGHNT and CDR2 FRNRAP. The CDR3 runs 13 residues. Trimming left V 3 bases short and J 6 bases short, with 9 bases between. Sequencing was performed with immunoSEQ multiplex PCR; in TCRdb, only in-frame clones are kept and a portion is missing. This table has 200,000 or so clones, 80% to 90% appearing once. This receptor was taken from a man aged 25 to 40 with COVID-19, enrolled during active disease. The gene calls are TRBV12-5 and TRBJ1-5; D remains unclear. The sequencing input was peripheral blood. This CDR3 reads CASGLDGSQPQHF. Here the CDR3 DNA reads TGTGCTAGTGGTTTAGATGGGAGTCAGCCCCAGCATTTT.